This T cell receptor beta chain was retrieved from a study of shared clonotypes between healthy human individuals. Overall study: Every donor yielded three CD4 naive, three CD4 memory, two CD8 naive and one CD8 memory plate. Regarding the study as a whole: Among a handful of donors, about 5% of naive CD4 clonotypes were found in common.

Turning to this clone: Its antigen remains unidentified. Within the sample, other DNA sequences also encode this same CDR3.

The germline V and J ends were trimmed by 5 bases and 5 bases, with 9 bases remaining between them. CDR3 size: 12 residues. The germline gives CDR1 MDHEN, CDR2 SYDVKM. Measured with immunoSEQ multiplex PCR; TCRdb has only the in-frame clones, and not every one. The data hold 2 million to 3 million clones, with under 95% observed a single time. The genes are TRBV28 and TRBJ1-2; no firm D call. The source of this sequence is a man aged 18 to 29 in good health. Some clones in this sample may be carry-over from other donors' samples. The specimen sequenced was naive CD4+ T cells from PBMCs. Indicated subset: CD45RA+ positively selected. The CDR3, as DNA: TGTGCCAGCAGTCCCCGCTTGTATGGCTACACCTTC. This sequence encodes CASSPRLYGYTF.